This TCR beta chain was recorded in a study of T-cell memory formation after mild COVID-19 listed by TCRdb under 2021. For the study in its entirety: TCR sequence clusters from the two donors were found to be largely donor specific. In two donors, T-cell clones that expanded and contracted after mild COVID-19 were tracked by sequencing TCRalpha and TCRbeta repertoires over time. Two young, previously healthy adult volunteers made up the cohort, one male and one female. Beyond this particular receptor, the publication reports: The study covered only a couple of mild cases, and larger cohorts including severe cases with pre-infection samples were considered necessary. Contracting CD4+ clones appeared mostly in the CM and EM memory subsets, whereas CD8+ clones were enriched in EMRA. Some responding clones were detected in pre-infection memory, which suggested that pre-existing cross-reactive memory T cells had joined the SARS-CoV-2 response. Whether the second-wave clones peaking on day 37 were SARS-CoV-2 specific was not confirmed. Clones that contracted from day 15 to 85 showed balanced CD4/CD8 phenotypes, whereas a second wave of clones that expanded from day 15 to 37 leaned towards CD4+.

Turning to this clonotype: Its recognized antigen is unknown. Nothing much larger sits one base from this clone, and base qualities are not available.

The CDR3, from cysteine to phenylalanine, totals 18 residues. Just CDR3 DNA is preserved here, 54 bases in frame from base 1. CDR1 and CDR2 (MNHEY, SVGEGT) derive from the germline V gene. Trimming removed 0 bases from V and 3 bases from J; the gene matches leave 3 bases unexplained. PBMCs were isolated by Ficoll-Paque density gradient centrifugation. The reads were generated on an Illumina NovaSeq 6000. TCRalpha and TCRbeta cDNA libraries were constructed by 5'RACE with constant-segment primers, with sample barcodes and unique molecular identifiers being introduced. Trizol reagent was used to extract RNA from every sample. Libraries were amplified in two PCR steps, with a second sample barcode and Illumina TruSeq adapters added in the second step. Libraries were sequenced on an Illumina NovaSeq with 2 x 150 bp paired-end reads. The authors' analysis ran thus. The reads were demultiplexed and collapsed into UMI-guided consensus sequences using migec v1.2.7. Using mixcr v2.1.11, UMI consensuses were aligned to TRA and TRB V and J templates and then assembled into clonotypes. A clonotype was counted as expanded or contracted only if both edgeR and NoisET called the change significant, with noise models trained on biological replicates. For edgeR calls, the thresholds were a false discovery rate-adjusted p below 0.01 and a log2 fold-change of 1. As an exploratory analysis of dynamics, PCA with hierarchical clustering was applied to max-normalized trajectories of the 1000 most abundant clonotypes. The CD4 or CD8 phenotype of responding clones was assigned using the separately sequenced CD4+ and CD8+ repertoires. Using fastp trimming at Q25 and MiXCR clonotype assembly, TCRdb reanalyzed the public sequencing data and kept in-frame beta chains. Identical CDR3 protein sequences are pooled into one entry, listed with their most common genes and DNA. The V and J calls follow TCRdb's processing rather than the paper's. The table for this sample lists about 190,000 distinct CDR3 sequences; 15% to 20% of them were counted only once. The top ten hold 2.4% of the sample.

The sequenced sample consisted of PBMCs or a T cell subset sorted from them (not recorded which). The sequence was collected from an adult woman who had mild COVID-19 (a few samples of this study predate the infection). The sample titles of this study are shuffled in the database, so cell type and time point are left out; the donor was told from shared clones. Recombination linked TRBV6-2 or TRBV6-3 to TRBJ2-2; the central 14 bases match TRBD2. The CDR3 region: CASSYSGGLAGDTGELFF. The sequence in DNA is TGTGCCAGCAGTTACTCGGGGGGACTAGCGGGAGACACCGGGGAGCTGTTTTTT.